This TCR beta chain came from a study of tumor-infiltrating lymphocytes in primary liver carcinoma. At the level of the study: Subjects consisted of male and female patients aged 30 to 69 years.

Concerning this clonotype itself: The antigen remains undetermined. One junction end does not reproduce the germline sequence, and a read error may be involved.

Starting material of roughly 0.45 ug total RNA yielded TCR beta cDNA via a constant-region primer. What produced the TCR beta libraries was three nested multiplex PCR rounds using slightly modified ARM-PCR. Use of TRBV1-TRBV30 forward primers with a C-beta reverse primer characterized the first two PCR rounds, which lasted about 11 cycles each. MiXCR, run by TCRdb on the multiplex PCR reads, gives a single entry per CDR3 protein. The table records 100,000 to 120,000 distinct CDR3 sequences, roughly 80% of them present only once. Findings and limits, study-wide: Tumors had a top-250-clone fraction that was significantly higher than blood (p = 0.039).

Co-extraction of both nucleic acids (RNA and DNA) used about 17-31 mg of unsorted bulk tissue. The patients, who had chronic HBV infection, were treatment-naive (untreated). Tumor samples uniformly had over 85% viable tumor cells. Germline CDR1 and CDR2: SGHNT and YENEEA. The CDR3 runs 14 residues. Material: liver tumor tissue from sampling region 3. Noted subset: tumor region T3, left-lateral pole. The sequence was collected from a man aged 35 to 55 with primary liver carcinoma and hepatitis B virus infection. The chain combines TRBV11-3 with TRBJ2-2, with TRBD1 as a possible D gene (6 bases). The CDR3 DNA follows: TGTGTCAGCAGCAACGGACAGTCCACCCGGGACCTGTTTTTT. Translation gives CVSSNGQSTRDLFF.